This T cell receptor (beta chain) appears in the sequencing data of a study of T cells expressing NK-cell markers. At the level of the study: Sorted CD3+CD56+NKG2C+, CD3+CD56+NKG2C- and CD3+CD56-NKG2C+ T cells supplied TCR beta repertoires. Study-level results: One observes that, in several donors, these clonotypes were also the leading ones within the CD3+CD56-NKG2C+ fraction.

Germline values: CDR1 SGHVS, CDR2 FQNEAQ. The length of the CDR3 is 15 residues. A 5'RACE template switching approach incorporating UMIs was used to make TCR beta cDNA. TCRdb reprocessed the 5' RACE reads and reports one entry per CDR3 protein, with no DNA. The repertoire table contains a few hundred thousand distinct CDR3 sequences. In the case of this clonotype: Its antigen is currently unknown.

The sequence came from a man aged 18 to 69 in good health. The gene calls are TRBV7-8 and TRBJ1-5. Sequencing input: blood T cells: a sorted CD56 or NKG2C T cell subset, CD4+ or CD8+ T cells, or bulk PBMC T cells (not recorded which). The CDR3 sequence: CASSFEANSNQPQHF.